This TCR beta chain is from a study of cytomegalovirus exposure and HLA in healthy donors. The study ran its PCR with 60 Vbeta and 13 Jbeta primers. Profiling relied on immunoSEQ multiplex PCR, and the TCRdb table lists in-frame clones only, not all of them. The sample holds fewer than 150,000 clones, 65% to 75% seen once. Germline CDR1 and CDR2: LGHNT and FRNRAP. The CDR3 is made up of 14 amino acids. This receptor was taken from a woman aged 45-60 years in good health and CMV-seropositive. Sequenced sample: PBMCs. The rearrangement links TRBV12-5 to TRBJ1-5; 7 bases align to TRBD1. In nucleotides, the CDR3 is TGTGTTTCGTCTCCGGGACAGAGCAATCAGCCCCAGCATTTT. This codes for CVSSPGQSNQPQHF. The variable domain in full, completed from reference TRBV12-5 and TRBJ1-5, reads DARVTQTPRHKVTEMGQEVTMRCQPILGHNTVFWYRQTMMQGLELLAYFRNRAPLDDSGMPKDRFSAEMPDATLATLKIQPSEPRDSAVYFCVSSPGQSNQPQHFGDGTRLSIL.